The entry below describes one TCR beta chain. The antigen remains undetermined. Use of 60 Vbeta and 13 Jbeta primers characterized the PCR. Method: immunoSEQ multiplex PCR; TCRdb's copy keeps in-frame clones and lacks some. The sample holds approximately 190,000 clones, 78% seen once. The record originates from a study of cytomegalovirus exposure and HLA in healthy donors. Regarding the study as a whole: Per a later analysis, roughly 17,000 TCR beta sequences showed association with HLA alleles at 0.05 false discovery rate. Sequencing had likely introduced a cluster of highly shared sequence variants as an artifact.

The CDR3 length is 14 residues. V trimming: 4 bases; J trimming: 5 bases; junction bases outside the gene matches: 4. Germline assignment: CDR1 SGHRS and CDR2 YFSETQ. Sequenced sample: PBMCs. The chain employs TRBV5-1 and TRBJ2-1; 9 positions match TRBD1. This sequence was found in a woman aged 25 to 45 in good health and CMV-seropositive. The CDR3 DNA is TGCGCCAGCAGCCCCCGACAGGGGGACAATGAGCAGTTCTTC. Amino acid sequence: CASSPRQGDNEQFF.